The 12 T cell receptor beta chains presented below share a single source sample, sequenced in a study of regulatory T cells in long-lasting Graves disease (dated by TCRdb to about 2021). Library method: multiplex PCR. The data were produced on an Illumina HiSeq 4000. To build TCR beta libraries, CDR3 regions were amplified by Arm-PCR using iRepertoire HTBI primers. TCRdb trimmed public reads at Q25 via fastp, called clones via MiXCR and kept in-frame beta chains. Each entry merges the rows of one CDR3 protein and shows their most common DNA and genes. Here the sample has about 470,000 distinct CDR3 sequences; roughly 21% occur a single time. The biggest ten clones account for around 7% of the sample. The sample's time point, from its label and the paper: persistent/refractory GD, antithyroid drugs over 5 years with positive TRAb. RNA was extracted from PBMCs in TRIzol for both TCR sequencing and RNA sequencing.

This specimen consisted of peripheral blood mononuclear cells (PBMCs), obtained when the disease was refractory, from a patient treated with antithyroid drugs. Source of these receptors: a female donor with Graves disease.

In its sample, this clonotype was seen many times. This rearrangement joins TRBV28 to TRBJ1-2, with D possibly being TRBD1 (5 bases). CDR1 is MDHEN, CDR2 SYDVKM, per germline. V lost 3 bases and J lost 8, with 13 bases in between. This CDR3 comprises 13 residues. CDR3 in amino acids: CASSLGGNRGYTF. CDR3 DNA: TGTGCCAGCAGTTTGGGGGGGAATCGGGGCTACACCTTC.

The chain combines TRBV3-1 with TRBJ2-1, with D perhaps TRBD1 or TRBD2 (5 bases each). This CDR3 comprises 13 residues. With 4 bases removed from V and 9 bases from J, the gap between germline ends came to 13 bases. The V gene's germline CDR1 is LGHDT and CDR2 YNNKEL (reference sequence). CDR3 in DNA: TGTGCCAGCAGCCGGGGCCGAGGGAGTGAGCAGTTCTTC. Protein sequence: CASSRGRGSEQFF.

This clonotype was observed at least ten times. The rearrangement uses TRBV11-1 and TRBJ2-5; D gene uncertain. CDR3 size: 15 residues. Germline V gene data show CDR1 as SGHAT and CDR2 as FQDESV (reference sequence). The V end was cut by 1 base, the J end by 0 bases, with 9 bases between. The CDR3 reads CASSLGSGHQETQYF. The CDR3 coding sequence is TGTGCCAGCAGCTTAGGGTCGGGTCACCAAGAGACCCAGTACTTC.

The chain recombines TRBV28 with TRBJ2-2; tentatively, D is TRBD1 or TRBD2 (6 bases each). V gave up 4 bases and J gave up 1 base, with 31 bases separating them. This CDR3 has 22 amino acids. Per germline, CDR1 MDHEN and CDR2 SYDVKM. The CDR3 loop reads CASSSIPQIGGLYDLNTGELFF. CDR3 nucleotides: TGTGCCAGCAGTTCCATCCCTCAGATTGGGGGGCTCTACGACCTGAACACCGGGGAGCTGTTTTTT. The whole variable domain, remainder taken from reference TRBV28 and TRBJ2-2, is DVKVTQSSRYLVKRTGEKVFLECVQDMDHENMFWYRQDPGLGLRLIYFSYDVKMKEKGDIPEGYSVSREKKERFSLILESASTNQTSMYLCASSSIPQIGGLYDLNTGELFFGEGSRLTVL.

This clonotype came up many times. The chain links TRBV6-9 to TRBJ1-6; tentative D call: TRBD1 (5 bases). V shed 4 bases and J shed 0 bases, with 10 bases lying between them. The CDR3 is 16 residues long. Germline V gene lookup returns CDR1 MNHGY and CDR2 SVAAGI. In nucleotides, the CDR3 is TGTGCCAGCAGTTTCAGGGCCAGCTCCTATAATTCACCCCTCCACTTT. This codes for CASSFRASSYNSPLHF.

The chain employs TRBV6-5 and TRBJ1-1; a weak D match, TRBD1 (6 bases). The germline V gene has CDR1 MNHEY and CDR2 SVGAGI. V gave up 2 bases and J gave up 6 bases, with 28 bases separating them. The CDR3 totals 19 residues. CDR3 coding DNA: TGTGCCAGCAGTTACGGGGGAGTGCCCTGGGGGCGGGGAGGCGCTGAAGCTTTCTTT. Protein product: CASSYGGVPWGRGGAEAFF.

The J gene is TRBJ2-1, the V gene TRBV28; the D gene is possibly TRBD1 (6 bases). The germline gives CDR1 MDHEN, CDR2 SYDVKM. The ends were cut back, 8 bases at V and 9 bases at J, with 11 bases in the middle. CDR3 size: 11 residues. CDR3 region: CASLGGTEQFF. CDR3 bases: TGTGCCAGCCTAGGGGGTACTGAGCAGTTCTTC.

This clonotype was seen a handful of times. The J gene is TRBJ1-4, the V gene TRBV25-1, with D tentatively TRBD1 (6 bases). Deletions cut 3 bases from V and 7 bases from J, with 15 bases between. This CDR3 region has 15 residues. CDR1 and CDR2 (germline): MGHDK, SYGVNS. The CDR3: CASSDTGRSGEKLFF. CDR3 bases: TGTGCCAGCAGTGACACAGGGAGGTCGGGTGAAAAACTGTTTTTT.

This clonotype was detected a few times. The chain recombines TRBV19 with TRBJ1-1; D is uncertain. Germline V lookup: CDR1 LNHDA, CDR2 SQIVND (reference sequence). The CDR3 has 14 residues. The V end lost 5 bases, the J end lost 1 base, and 11 bases lay between the germline ends. The CDR3 DNA reads TGTGCCAGTAGTGCTCGAACTTCGAACACTGAAGCTTTCTTT. Protein: CASSARTSNTEAFF.

This clonotype showed up many times. The rearrangement joins TRBV28 to TRBJ2-7; 7 bases match TRBD1. The CDR3 consists of 15 residues. In germline, CDR1 is MDHEN, CDR2 SYDVKM. The V and J ends lost 5 bases and 3 bases, in that order; junction bases with no gene match: 10. This chain's CDR3 is CASSQTYRGYYEQYF. Here the CDR3 DNA reads TGTGCCAGCAGTCAAACTTACAGGGGTTACTACGAGCAGTACTTC. Filled out from reference TRBV28 and TRBJ2-7, the complete variable domain reads DVKVTQSSRYLVKRTGEKVFLECVQDMDHENMFWYRQDPGLGLRLIYFSYDVKMKEKGDIPEGYSVSREKKERFSLILESASTNQTSMYLCASSQTYRGYYEQYFGPGTRLTVT.

The table lists this clonotype with many counts. The V and J genes are TRBV20-1 and TRBJ1-2, with 8 bases lining up with TRBD1. The junction had 8 bases not matched to a gene; V was cut back by 3 bases and J by 5 bases. The CDR3 runs 14 residues. Per the germline V gene, CDR1 is DFQATT and CDR2 is SNEGSKA (reference sequence). The CDR3 DNA is TGCAGTGCTAGCCTTGGGACAGGCGAGTATGGCTACACCTTC. Amino acid sequence: CSASLGTGEYGYTF.

The chain links TRBV7-2 to TRBJ2-1; D may be TRBD1 or TRBD2 (5 bases each). The V end was cut by 1 base, the J end by 7 bases, with 23 bases between. Germline V gives CDR1 SGHTA, CDR2 FQGNSA. The CDR3 is 18 residues long. The DNA of the CDR3 is TGTGCCAGCAGCTTAGAGGGTGGGTGGGGGACCATCCCAAATGAGCAGTTCTTC. Residues: CASSLEGGWGTIPNEQFF.